This TCR beta chain was identified in a study of long-term antiretroviral therapy in people with HIV. CDR3 length: 13 residues. Looked up from germline, CDR1 is SSHAT and CDR2 is FNYEAQ (reference sequence). Concerning this clone itself: Its antigen is still unknown. A junction end diverges from the germline sequence, so it may reflect a read error.

It was version v3.0 of the immunoSEQ assay that was run at survey level. Produced via immunoSEQ multiplex PCR; TCRdb's table is partial and in-frame only. The repertoire consists of approximately 20,000 clones, with 70% to 80% occurring once and the leading ten covering 6.9%. General study results and limits: In the period from the mid-2000s to the late 2010s, blood was collected, possibly under older ART regimens.

The chain couples TRBV7-7 to TRBJ2-7; TRBD1 is a possible D gene (5 bases). This receptor was obtained from a man aged 45-60 years with HIV. The source was unsorted PBMCs, collected 2.2 years after starting antiretroviral therapy. CDR3 bases: TGTGCTAGCAGCTTAGACCAGGGCTACGAGCAGTACTTC. Translating it yields CASSLDQGYEQYF.